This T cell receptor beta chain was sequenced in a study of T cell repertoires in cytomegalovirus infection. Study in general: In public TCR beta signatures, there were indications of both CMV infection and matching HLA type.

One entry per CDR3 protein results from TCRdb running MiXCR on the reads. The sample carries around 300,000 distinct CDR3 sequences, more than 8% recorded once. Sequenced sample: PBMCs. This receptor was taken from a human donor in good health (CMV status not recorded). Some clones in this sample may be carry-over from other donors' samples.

The CDR3 spells CASSERPGPYEQYF. CDR3 DNA: TGTGCCAGCAGTGAAAGGCCAGGGCCCTACGAGCAGTACTTC. The rearrangement links TRBV27 to TRBJ2-7; possible D gene TRBD1, 5 bases. The V gene's germline CDR1 is MNHEY and CDR2 SMNVEV (reference sequence). The CDR3 is 14 amino acids. V was cut by 5 bases and J by 2 bases, with 13 bases left in between.